A selection of T cell receptor beta chains follows, all from one sample in a study of type 1 regulatory T cells. These receptors have no identified antigens. Each CDR3 protein is one row after TCRdb ran MiXCR on the reads. The sample lists under 6,500 distinct CDR3 sequences, around 30% occurring once. The source material was cultured type 1 regulatory T (Tr1) cells, either the whole culture or a sorted fraction (not recorded which). The receptors here all came from a human donor in good health. CDR3s include the opening cysteine and the closing phenylalanine or tryptophan. The D gene is left open where the match is weak. Not all rows give a size; the values are once, few, many and, for expanded clones, a class.

17,TRBV6-5,TRBJ2-2,TRBD1,many,TGTGCCAGCAGTTACTCGATCTGGGACAGGGGCACCGGGGAGCTGTTTTTT,CASSYSIWDRGTGELFF
14,TRBV7-2,TRBJ2-7,TRBD1,many,TGTGCCAGCAGCTTCAGGACAGGCCCTAACGAGCAGTACTTC,CASSFRTGPNEQYF
15,TRBV7-2,TRBJ1-1,.,.,TGTGCCAGCAGCTTTAGTGGGGGGGTGAACACTGAAGCTTTCTTT,CASSFSGGVNTEAFF
17,TRBV6-2/TRBV6-3,TRBJ2-5,TRBD2,.,TGTGCCAGCAGCTTAGGAGCGCTAGCGGGACCCCAAGAGACCCAGTACTTC,CASSLGALAGPQETQYF
13,TRBV27,TRBJ2-7,TRBD2,.,TGTGCCAGCAGGGGACTAGTCGTCGGAGAGCAGTACTTC,CASRGLVVGEQYF
15,TRBV9,TRBJ2-1,TRBD2,.,TGTGCCAGCAGCGTCACTAGCGGGAGTGGTAATGAGCAGTTCTTC,CASSVTSGSGNEQFF
14,TRBV20-1,TRBJ1-5,.,.,TGCAGTGCTATAGACAGGTTGCCCAATCAGCCCCAGCATTTT,CSAIDRLPNQPQHF
13,TRBV6-5,TRBJ1-1,.,few,TGTGCCAGCAGTTTATACCGGGATAAGGAAGCTTTCTTT,CASSLYRDKEAFF
16,TRBV7-2,TRBJ2-7,TRBD1,few,TGTGCCAGCAGCTTAGGAACCGGGACAGGGGCCTACGAGCAGTACTTC,CASSLGTGTGAYEQYF
15,TRBV5-6,TRBJ2-5,TRBD2,.,TGTGCCAGCAGCTTGCCTAGCGGGAGCCAAGAGACCCAGTACTTC,CASSLPSGSQETQYF
16,TRBV7-8,TRBJ2-5,.,.,TGTGCCAGCAGCTTAGGGGCGGGAGAAGGGGGAGAGACCCAGTACTTC,CASSLGAGEGGETQYF
15,TRBV28,TRBJ1-2,.,.,TGTGCCAGCAGTTTATTGGCAGGGGCTGACTATGGCTACACCTTC,CASSLLAGADYGYTF
13,TRBV5-4,TRBJ2-7,TRBD2,few,TGTGCCAGCGGACTAGCGGGAGGCTACGAGCAGTACTTC,CASGLAGGYEQYF
17,TRBV6-5,TRBJ2-2,TRBD2,.,TGTGCCAGCAGTTACTCTCGGCTAGCGGGAGCACCCGGGGAGCTGTTTTTT,CASSYSRLAGAPGELFF
13,TRBV3-1,TRBJ2-5,TRBD2,large,TGTGCCAGCAGCCAAGGGACTAGTGGGACCCAGTACTTC,CASSQGTSGTQYF
17,TRBV7-8,TRBJ2-7,TRBD2,.,TGTGCCAGCAGCTCTACTCGGTGGGAGGGAAGAGCCTACGAGCAGTACTTC,CASSSTRWEGRAYEQYF
14,TRBV24-1,TRBJ1-2,.,medium-sized,TGTGCCACCAGTGAGAGGCAGGGAGCCTATGGCTACACCTTC,CATSERQGAYGYTF
14,TRBV30,TRBJ1-1,.,.,TGTGCCTGGAGCCTACAGGGAGGTGTCACTGAAGCTTTCTTT,CAWSLQGGVTEAFF
14,TRBV5-1,TRBJ2-3,.,.,TGCGCCAGCAGCCCTTGGACAGTCACAGATACGCAGTATTTT,CASSPWTVTDTQYF
15,TRBV7-7,TRBJ2-2,.,medium-sized,TGTGCCAGCAGCCCCTCGGGACTTACCACCGGGGAGCTGTTTTTT,CASSPSGLTTGELFF
14,TRBV9,TRBJ2-1,.,many,TGTGCCAGCAGCGACAGAGTACAAACTGGGGAGCAGTTCTTC,CASSDRVQTGEQFF
15,TRBV7-6,TRBJ1-4,.,.,TGTGCCAGCAGCTCCCAACGGGGGTCGGAGGAAAAACTGTTTTTT,CASSSQRGSEEKLFF
15,TRBV5-1,TRBJ1-4,TRBD1,few,TGCGCCAGCAGCTTGGGAGGGACAGGGAATGAAAAACTGTTTTTT,CASSLGGTGNEKLFF
18,TRBV2,TRBJ2-1,TRBD2,few,TGTGCCAGCAGTGAAGGCCAGGGATTTAGCGGGGCCTACAATGAGCAGTTCTTC,CASSEGQGFSGAYNEQFF
14,TRBV5-1,TRBJ2-7,TRBD1,.,TGCGCCAGCAGCATCCGGGACAGATCCTACGAGCAGTACTTC,CASSIRDRSYEQYF
12,TRBV20-1,TRBJ2-7,TRBD2,few,TGCGGGGCGGCTAGCGGGAACTACGAGCAGTACTTC,CGAASGNYEQYF
18,TRBV4-2,TRBJ1-4,.,.,TGTGCCAGCAGCCAAGAATGGTCAGGGGCTGCAACTAATGAAAAACTGTTTTTT,CASSQEWSGAATNEKLFF
15,TRBV7-9,TRBJ1-4,TRBD1,.,TGTGCCAGCGGCGACCAGACAGGGATCGTTGAAAAACTGTTTTTT,CASGDQTGIVEKLFF
16,TRBV7-2,TRBJ2-3,TRBD2,.,TGTGCCAGCAGCTTAGCTGGCGGGGGAAGCACAGATACGCAGTATTTT,CASSLAGGGSTDTQYF
16,TRBV20-1,TRBJ2-2,TRBD2,large,TGCAGTGCTAGAGGTTTTACTAGCGGGAGTCCCGGGGAGCTGTTTTTT,CSARGFTSGSPGELFF
15,TRBV27,TRBJ2-1,TRBD1,medium-sized,TGTGCCAGCAGTATCAGACAGGGGGCTGCCAATGAGCAGTTCTTC,CASSIRQGAANEQFF
15,TRBV20-1,TRBJ1-6,TRBD1,large,TGCAGTGCTAGGCCAGGGGGCTCCTATAATTCACCCCTCCACTTT,CSARPGGSYNSPLHF
13,TRBV19,TRBJ1-5,.,.,TGTGCCAGTAGTATTCAAGTGGATCAGCCCCAGCATTTT,CASSIQVDQPQHF
16,TRBV5-1,TRBJ2-5,TRBD2,.,TGCGCCAGCAGCTTGGGGCCGGGAGGGACCCAAGAGACCCAGTACTTC,CASSLGPGGTQETQYF
15,TRBV3-1,TRBJ2-5,TRBD1,few,TGTGCCAGCAGCCCTTGGACAGGGGAGGGGGAGACCCAGTACTTC,CASSPWTGEGETQYF
16,TRBV9,TRBJ1-2,.,.,TGTGCCAGCAGCGTAGCCCCGCGCGTGGAGTTGGGGGGCTACACCTTC,CASSVAPRVELGGYTF
14,TRBV7-8,TRBJ2-1,TRBD2,.,TGTGTCTCTACTAGCGGGGCAGGATACAATGAGCAGTTCTTC,CVSTSGAGYNEQFF
18,TRBV7-2,TRBJ2-1,TRBD2,hyperexpanded,TGTGCCAGCAGCTTAGTCCCGGGACTAGCGGGAGGGCGGGATGAGCAGTTCTTC,CASSLVPGLAGGRDEQFF